The 12 T cell receptor beta chains given below trace back to one sample, sequenced in a study of T cell responses to AZD1222 COVID-19 vaccine. Repertoires were generated with immunoSEQ multiplex PCR, while TCRdb's copy carries only in-frame clones and drops some. Here the sample spans approximately 140,000 clones, 94% being singletons. The sequenced sample was peripheral blood, obtained on day 0 of AZD1222 vaccination. The receptors here all came from an adult in good health.

The rearrangement joins TRBV6-5 to TRBJ1-1, with TRBD1 identical over 11 bases. V was pared by 3 bases and J by 7 bases, with 7 bases of the junction left unmatched. The CDR3 totals 15 residues. Germline V CDR1 and CDR2: MNHEY, SVGAGI. CDR3 bases: TGTGCCAGCAGTTATTTCGGACAGGGGGCAGATGAAGCTTTCTTT. Its translation: CASSYFGQGADEAFF.

The chain uses TRBV19 and TRBJ1-1, with D possibly being TRBD1 (5 bases). CDR3 size: 14 residues. The germline gives CDR1 LNHDA, CDR2 SQIVND (reference sequence). V lost 5 bases and J 5 bases, leaving 15 bases between the germline ends. CDR3 sequence reads: CASSQGGVKTEAFF. The CDR3, as DNA: TGTGCCAGTAGTCAGGGAGGGGTTAAAACTGAAGCTTTCTTT.

A single count supports this clone. The chain links TRBV5-5 to TRBJ1-4; 10 bases map to TRBD1. The CDR3 spans 14 residues. Germline V lookup: CDR1 SGHKS, CDR2 YYEKEE (reference sequence). Germline trimming cut 4 bases from V and 5 bases from J; bases unmatched to any gene: 2. CDR3 DNA: TGTGCCAGCAGCAGGGGACAGGGGAATGAAAAACTGTTTTTT. This encodes CASSRGQGNEKLFF.

V usage is TRBV4-1 and J usage is TRBJ2-4; 8 positions match TRBD1. J lost 8 bases, V lost 3 bases, and 3 bases had no gene match. Germline CDR1 MGHRA, CDR2 YSYEKL. CDR3 size: 13 residues. CDR3 nucleotides: TGCGCCAGCAGCCAGTACAGGGGGGACATTCAGTACTTC. Protein product: CASSQYRGDIQYF.

The V gene is TRBV27, the J gene TRBJ2-4, with 8 positions matching TRBD1. V lost 5 bases to trimming and J lost 15 bases; unmatched junction nucleotides: 12. Germline loops: CDR1 MNHEY, CDR2 SMNVEV (reference sequence). This CDR3 contains 13 residues. CDR3 DNA: TGTGCCAGCAGTGCCCCCGGGGACAGGATCTGGTACTTC. Its protein is CASSAPGDRIWYF.

The rearrangement links TRBV6-2 or TRBV6-3 to TRBJ1-5; D remains ambiguous. The CDR3 contains 18 residues. Germline V gene data show CDR1 as MNHEY and CDR2 as SVGEGT. Trimming took off 2 bases at V and 0 bases at J, with 17 bases between the two ends. The CDR3 here is CASSYPGERAYSNQPQHF. The CDR3 bases are TGTGCCAGCAGTTACCCTGGTGAACGGGCTTATAGCAATCAGCCCCAGCATTTT.

The chain recombines TRBV6-4 with TRBJ1-5; 8 nucleotides align to TRBD1. The length of the CDR3 is 15 residues. CDR1 MRHNA and CDR2 SNTAGT come from the germline V gene. The V segment lost 6 bases and the J segment 11 bases; nucleotides outside the gene matches: 15. CDR3 nucleotides: TGTGCCAGCAGCCCGACAGGGGAAACGCAAGAAGCCCAGCATTTT. Translating gives CASSPTGETQEAQHF.

The gene calls are TRBV5-8 and TRBJ1-2; possibly TRBD1 for D (6 bases). CDR1 is SGHTS and CDR2 is YDEGEE in the germline V gene. Trimming left V 3 bases short and J 3 bases short, with 21 bases between. CDR3 length: 17 residues. The CDR3 nucleotides are TGTGCCAGCAGCTCTCTCCCCGGACAGACCGAGCACTATGGCTACACCTTC. As protein: CASSSLPGQTEHYGYTF.

This sequence joins TRBV4-1 and TRBJ1-4, with 7 positions matching TRBD1. This CDR3 comprises 18 residues. The germline V gene encodes CDR1 MGHRA and CDR2 YSYEKL. The V segment lost 10 bases and the J segment 0 bases; nucleotides outside the gene matches: 17. The DNA of the CDR3 is TGCGCCACTAGGGGAATAAGGGGGCCGACTGCAACTAATGAAAAACTGTTTTTT. This encodes CATRGIRGPTATNEKLFF.

This rearrangement joins TRBV7-2 to TRBJ2-2; the D gene is possibly TRBD2 (6 bases). CDR3 length equals 16 residues. Germline V lookup: CDR1 SGHTA, CDR2 FQGNSA. V lost 2 bases, J lost 4 bases, and 14 bases lay in between. CDR3 residues: CASSLRVGGVTGELFF. DNA for the CDR3: TGTGCCAGCAGCTTACGGGTGGGAGGAGTCACCGGGGAGCTGTTTTTT.

The J gene is TRBJ1-1, the V gene TRBV6-1, with D perhaps matching TRBD1 (5 bases). Germline V lookup: CDR1 MNHNS, CDR2 SASEGT. V was trimmed by 3 bases and J by 6 bases, leaving 17 bases between them. This CDR3 is built from 15 residues. The CDR3 coding sequence is TGTGCCAGCAGTGAGCTGACAGCCCAGTCCCCTGAAGCTTTCTTT. Its protein is CASSELTAQSPEAFF.

V is TRBV19 and J is TRBJ1-5, with D hard to call. Germline lookup yields CDR1 LNHDA and CDR2 SQIVND (reference sequence). CDR3 length: 13 residues. V was pared by 2 bases and J by 5 bases, with 7 bases between. This CDR3 reads CASSIHRYQPQHF. The CDR3 DNA reads TGTGCCAGTAGTATACACCGCTATCAGCCCCAGCATTTT.